These 10 T cell receptor beta chains came from one sample sequenced in a study of post-analysis software for immune sequencing data. General study points: Comparison of patients with controls showed roughly five TRBV segments more frequent in patients, TRBV5-6, TRBV5-1 and TRBV20-1 among them.

Prepared libraries of TCR beta cDNA carried unique molecular identifiers. MiXCR, run by TCRdb on the PCR reads, gives a single entry per CDR3 protein. The repertoire consists of approximately 660,000 distinct CDR3 sequences, with roughly three fifths occurring once and the leading ten covering approximately 10%. Which antigens these TCRs recognize remains unknown. Sequenced input: blood. Every receptor here comes from a girl aged 2-10 years with multiple sclerosis.

CDR3 nucleotides: TGTGCCAGCAGTGGCACGGAGTACCAAGAGACCCAGTACTTC. This encodes CASSGTEYQETQYF. The V gene is TRBV5-6, the J gene TRBJ2-5, with D unresolved. This CDR3 has 14 amino acids. V was shortened by 5 bases and J by 0 bases, with 11 bases between the two germline ends. CDR1 and CDR2 (germline): SGHDT, YYEEEE.

A word on this clonotype: A read error may be the cause here, since a much bigger clone is one base away. The chain recombines TRBV3-1 with TRBJ2-1; TRBD2 matches 12 bases. CDR1 LGHDT and CDR2 YNNKEL come from the germline V gene (reference sequence). This CDR3 comprises 15 residues. The CDR3 is CAGSPGLAGLNEQFF. The CDR3 region has the DNA TGTGCCGGCAGCCCCGGACTAGCGGGGTTGAATGAGCAGTTCTTC.

This clonotype was counted a few times. The chain combines TRBV4-2 with TRBJ2-3; no firm D call. This CDR3 comprises 16 residues. The V end lost 2 bases, the J end lost 2 bases, and 14 bases lay between the germline ends. In germline, CDR1 is LGHNA, CDR2 YNFKEQ. The CDR3 region is CASSQPTDQSTDTQYF. The CDR3 bases are TGTGCCAGCAGCCAACCAACCGACCAGTCCACAGATACGCAGTATTTT.

The chain recombines TRBV6-1 with TRBJ1-1; maybe TRBD1 (6 bases). Trimming took off 5 bases at V and 4 bases at J, with 11 bases between the two ends. The CDR3 consists of 13 residues. Germline V gene lookup returns CDR1 MNHNS and CDR2 SASEGT. CDR3 loop: CASSPQGTTEAFF. In DNA form, the CDR3 reads TGTGCCAGCAGTCCCCAGGGGACCACTGAAGCTTTCTTT.

The chain carries TRBV5-1 and TRBJ1-1; D might be TRBD1 (5 bases). This CDR3 has 16 amino acids. The V end was cut by 4 bases, the J end by 3 bases, with 19 bases between. Looked up from germline, CDR1 is SGHRS and CDR2 is YFSETQ. The CDR3 DNA follows: TGCGCCAGCAGCAAACGGGACCGAGCTTTGGACACTGAAGCTTTCTTT. Residues: CASSKRDRALDTEAFF.

The rearrangement uses TRBV20-1 and TRBJ2-1; TRBD2 matches at 9 bases. The ends lost 7 bases at V and 6 bases at J; junction bases unmatched: 7. CDR3 length equals 13 residues. In germline, CDR1 is DFQATT, CDR2 SNEGSKA (reference sequence). CDR3 loop: CSGGAGGPNEQFF. CDR3 nucleotides: TGCAGTGGGGGCGCGGGAGGGCCCAATGAGCAGTTCTTC.

The table lists this clonotype with a count of one. The J gene is TRBJ2-4, the V gene TRBV2; no firm D call. Germline V CDR1 and CDR2: SNHLY, FYNNEI. CDR3 length equals 12 residues. V was shortened by 4 bases and J by 5 bases, with 6 bases between the two germline ends. The CDR3 spells CASSVRQNIQYF. The CDR3 nucleotides read TGTGCCAGCAGTGTCAGACAAAACATTCAGTACTTC.

This clonotype showed up just a few times. This chain connects TRBV29-1 to TRBJ2-7; the match to TRBD2 covers 7 bases. Germline trimming cut 5 bases from V and 3 bases from J; bases unmatched to any gene: 16. Germline CDR1 is SQVTM and CDR2 is ANQGSEA. The CDR3 covers 16 residues. The CDR3 DNA reads TGCAGCGTTTGCCTGTGGGGGAGGGCAGACCGCTACGAGCAGTACTTC. Its translation is CSVCLWGRADRYEQYF.

The chain combines TRBV12-3 or TRBV12-4 with TRBJ2-3; 8 nucleotides agree with TRBD2. The CDR3 runs to 14 residues. Trimming removed 6 bases from V and 2 bases from J; junction bases left unmatched: 4. CDR3: CASSPGRATDTQYF. CDR3 nucleotide sequence: TGTGCCAGCAGCCCCGGGAGGGCCACAGATACGCAGTATTTT.

Only a few counts were recorded for this clonotype. This chain links TRBV7-2 with TRBJ2-7; D is possibly TRBD1 (7 bases). Germline-derived CDR1 and CDR2 are SGHTA and FQGNSA. The CDR3 contains 14 residues. Between the trimmed V and J ends, which lost 4 bases and 3 bases, there was a span of 13 bases. The CDR3 region is CASSYNRGLYEQYF. The CDR3 coding sequence is TGTGCCAGCAGCTACAACAGGGGACTCTACGAGCAGTACTTC.